This entry concerns a single T cell receptor beta chain. Its antigen remains unidentified. The CDR3 totals 15 residues. V shed 1 base, J shed 5 bases, and the junction held 4 bases outside the gene matches. Germline CDR1 reads MGHRA; CDR2 reads YSYEKL. The PCR contained 60 Vbeta and 13 Jbeta primers. Repertoires were generated with immunoSEQ multiplex PCR, while TCRdb's copy carries only in-frame clones and drops some. This sample has about 110,000 clones, with 70% to 80% found just once. The data were obtained in a study of cytomegalovirus exposure and HLA in healthy donors. Findings and caveats of the study: A later analysis associated about 18,000 TCR beta sequences with HLA alleles at a 0.05 false discovery rate. In an earlier analysis, productive rearrangement rates for most beta V segments clustered near 87% or 30%. Reported performance of the classifier showed diagnosis of cytomegalovirus status with high specificity and sensitivity.

The source of this sequence is a female donor in good health and CMV-seropositive. The chain couples TRBV4-1 to TRBJ2-1, with 8 bases matching TRBD1. The sequencing input was PBMCs. The CDR3 protein is CASSQADRANNEQFF. The CDR3, as DNA: TGCGCCAGCAGCCAAGCGGACAGGGCCAACAATGAGCAGTTCTTC.